This record looks at one T cell receptor beta chain sequence and its context. Its antigen is undetermined. There are 15 residues in the CDR3. The V and J ends lost 4 bases and 2 bases respectively, with 14 bases between them. CDR1 and CDR2 (germline): MGHRA, YSYEKL. These data belong to a study of lymphopenia after photon versus proton radiotherapy. Study-wide results and limits: Relative stability marked proton patients; photon patients lost diversity and naive cells. Authors raise, but do not show, better survival with proton therapy. Oligoclonal CD8+ Temra expansion after nadir drove photon patients' diversity drop.

The assay was immunoSEQ multiplex PCR, and TCRdb's table has in-frame clones only and misses some. The table has about 16,000 clones, 75% to 90% seen once. The sequences come from peripheral blood, collected from a patient treated with proton-based radiotherapy. The V call is TRBV4-1, the J call TRBJ2-5; possibly TRBD1 or TRBD2 for D (5 bases each). The source of this sequence is a woman between 55 and 75 years old with cholangiocarcinoma. Some clones in this sample may be carry-over from other donors' samples. DNA of the CDR3: TGCGCCAGCAGCCGAAAGGGGACGGATCAAGAGACCCAGTACTTC. Translated: CASSRKGTDQETQYF.